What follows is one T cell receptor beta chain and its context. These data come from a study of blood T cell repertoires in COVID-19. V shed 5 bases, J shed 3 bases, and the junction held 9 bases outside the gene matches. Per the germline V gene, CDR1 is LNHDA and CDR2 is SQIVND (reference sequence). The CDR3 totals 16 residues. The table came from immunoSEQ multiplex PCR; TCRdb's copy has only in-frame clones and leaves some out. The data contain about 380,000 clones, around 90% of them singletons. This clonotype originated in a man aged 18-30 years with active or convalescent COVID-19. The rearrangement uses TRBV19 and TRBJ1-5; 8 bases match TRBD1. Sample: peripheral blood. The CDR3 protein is CASSLGQGKINQPQHF. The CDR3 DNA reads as TGTGCCAGTAGTCTCGGACAGGGTAAAATCAATCAGCCCCAGCATTTT.